Listed below are T cell receptor beta chains from one sample, sequenced in a study of immune cell composition in non-small cell lung cancer. Using immunoSEQ multiplex PCR, the repertoire was profiled, and TCRdb retains in-frame clones only, with some absent. The table has over 5,000 clones, 60% to 75% seen once; the top ten hold approximately 5.3%. What was sequenced was non-adjacent lung tissue. All receptors derive from a human donor with non-small cell lung cancer. Both conserved end residues are part of each CDR3. A D gene is named only where the DNA matches it firmly. Clone size is not always given. Where it is, it says once, few, many or a class for expanded clones.

d_call | j_call | v_call | cdr3_length | clone_size | cdr3_aa | cdr3_nt
NA | TRBJ1-3 | TRBV7-8 | 15 | NA | CASSLAGVGGNTIYF | TGTGCCAGCAGCTTAGCAGGGGTCGGTGGAAACACCATATATTTT
TRBD1 | TRBJ2-2 | TRBV9 | 17 | few | CASSSLTGTGPTGELFF | TGTGCCAGCAGCTCGCTAACCGGGACAGGGCCCACCGGGGAGCTGTTTTTT
NA | TRBJ1-2 | TRBV18 | 13 | few | CASSPAGIDGYTF | TGTGCCAGCTCACCGGCGGGGATCGATGGCTACACCTTC
TRBD2 | TRBJ2-7 | TRBV2 | 14 | NA | CASSGGRGDYEQYF | TGTGCCAGCAGCGGTGGTCGGGGGGACTACGAGCAGTACTTC
NA | TRBJ1-5 | TRBV27 | 14 | NA | CASSLAISYQPQHF | TGTGCCAGCAGTTTGGCCATCAGTTATCAGCCCCAGCATTTT
NA | TRBJ2-6 | TRBV28 | 16 | NA | CASSAGQVSGANVLTF | TGTGCCAGCAGTGCCGGACAAGTCTCTGGGGCCAACGTCCTGACTTTC
TRBD1 | TRBJ1-2 | TRBV18 | 13 | NA | CASSPDRGIGYTF | TGTGCCAGCTCACCAGACAGGGGGATCGGCTACACCTTC
TRBD1 | TRBJ2-7 | TRBV4-1 | 15 | NA | CASSLRDRGTYEQYF | TGCGCCAGCAGCCTGCGGGACAGGGGAACCTACGAGCAGTACTTC
NA | TRBJ1-1 | TRBV30 | 12 | few | CAWSDTGHEAFF | TGTGCCTGGAGTGATACAGGACATGAAGCTTTCTTT
NA | TRBJ1-5 | TRBV30 | 13 | NA | CAWSGQGPQPQHF | TGTGCCTGGAGTGGGCAGGGGCCTCAGCCCCAGCATTTT
TRBD1 | TRBJ1-1 | TRBV30 | 13 | once | CAWSAGQGAGAFF | TGTGCCTGGAGTGCGGGACAGGGGGCTGGAGCTTTCTTT
TRBD1 | TRBJ1-1 | TRBV6-6 | 14 | few | CASSARQGDTEAFF | TGTGCCAGCAGTGCCCGACAGGGGGACACTGAAGCTTTCTTT
NA | TRBJ2-2 | TRBV5-1 | 15 | once | CASSLEQLNTGELFF | TGCGCCAGCAGCTTGGAACAGCTAAACACCGGGGAGCTGTTTTTT
NA | TRBJ2-6 | TRBV19 | 16 | NA | CASSIGERAGANVLTF | TGTGCCAGTAGTATAGGGGAGAGGGCCGGGGCCAACGTCCTGACTTTC
NA | TRBJ1-6 | TRBV7-2 | 13 | NA | CASSFQGTSPLHF | TGTGCCAGCAGCTTCCAGGGCACTTCACCCCTCCACTTT
NA | TRBJ1-1 | TRBV6-6 | 15 | once | CASSRAILDGTEAFF | TGTGCCAGCAGTCGAGCCATACTAGACGGCACTGAAGCTTTCTTT
NA | TRBJ2-1 | TRBV29-1 | 12 | NA | CSVASRVYEQFF | TGCAGCGTTGCATCCAGGGTTTATGAGCAGTTCTTC
TRBD1 | TRBJ1-5 | TRBV2 | 15 | NA | CASGKGGQGLQPQHF | TGTGCCAGCGGTAAGGGGGGACAGGGTCTACAGCCCCAGCATTTT
NA | TRBJ2-3 | TRBV7-7 | 16 | once | CASSPAGRGPTDTQYF | TGTGCTAGCAGCCCCGCGGGGCGGGGCCCCACAGATACGCAGTATTTT
NA | TRBJ1-2 | TRBV19 | 14 | NA | CASSMGAGDYGYTF | TGTGCCAGTAGTATGGGCGCAGGGGACTATGGCTACACCTTC
TRBD1 | TRBJ1-2 | TRBV28 | 16 | NA | CASSPYLQGANYGYTF | TGTGCCAGCAGCCCCTATCTCCAGGGGGCCAACTATGGCTACACCTTC
NA | TRBJ2-7 | TRBV6-5 | 15 | NA | CASSYPAAYGYEQYF | TGTGCCAGCAGTTACCCCGCGGCTTATGGCTACGAGCAGTACTTC